These 9 T cell receptor beta chains were sequenced from one sample in a study of cytomegalovirus exposure and HLA in healthy donors. This PCR relied on a set of 60 Vbeta primers and 13 Jbeta primers. TCRdb's copy holds only in-frame clones and misses some; the assay was immunoSEQ multiplex PCR. Of approximately 270,000 clones in the sample, approximately 80% are singletons; the top ten hold around 0.33%. The sequenced sample was PBMCs. Source of these receptors: a girl aged 2 to 10 in good health and CMV-seronegative.

This clone came up once. V gene TRBV5-4 combines with J gene TRBJ2-1, with 10 nucleotides matching TRBD2. Germline trimming cut 4 bases from V and 7 bases from J; bases unmatched to any gene: 8. Germline assignment: CDR1 SGHNT and CDR2 YYREEE (reference sequence). The CDR3 loop spans 15 amino acids. The chain's CDR3 is CASSHSGGLSNEQFF. The CDR3 region has the DNA TGTGCCAGCAGCCATAGCGGGGGGCTTTCAAATGAGCAGTTCTTC.

The table lists this clone with a few counts. The chain joins TRBV5-8 to TRBJ1-2; perhaps TRBD1 as D (5 bases). The CDR3 is 16 amino acids. Germline V gene data show CDR1 as SGHTS and CDR2 as YDEGEE. Trimming stripped 0 bases from V and 3 bases from J, with 15 bases between. CDR3 nucleotides: TGTGCCAGCAGCTTGGGGAGGGGATGGACTGACTATGGCTACACCTTC. Translating gives CASSLGRGWTDYGYTF.

The chain combines TRBV2 with TRBJ2-3; D gene unclear. In germline, CDR1 is SNHLY, CDR2 FYNNEI. V was pared by 6 bases and J by 2 bases, with 12 bases between. The CDR3 extends over 14 amino acids. CDR3 bases: TGTGCCAGCAGGGTGTGGGCAGACACAGATACGCAGTATTTT. Protein: CASRVWADTDTQYF.

J is TRBJ1-6 and V is TRBV7-6; TRBD1 agrees at 7 bases. Germline CDR1 reads SGHVS; CDR2 reads FNYEAQ. Trimming cost V 5 bases and J 10 bases; bases outside gene matches: 5. The CDR3 spans 13 residues. CDR3 region: CASSHVGGSPLHF. DNA for the CDR3: TGTGCCAGCAGCCACGTAGGGGGCTCACCCCTCCACTTT.

The chain links TRBV27 to TRBJ2-1; 8 positions agree with TRBD2. Germline V gives CDR1 MNHEY, CDR2 SMNVEV (reference sequence). This CDR3 comprises 16 residues. J gave up 3 bases and V 2 bases, and 6 bases lay outside the gene matches. CDR3 amino acids: CASSLGAGEYYNEQFF. DNA for the CDR3: TGTGCCAGCAGTTTAGGAGCGGGGGAGTACTACAATGAGCAGTTCTTC.

The DNA for the CDR3 is TGTGCCAGCGATAGGGAGTCCTACGAGCAGTACTTC. Translation gives CASDRESYEQYF. The V call is TRBV2, the J call TRBJ2-7, with D possibly TRBD2 on 5 matching bases. Trimming stripped 8 bases from V and 1 base from J, with 9 bases between. Germline-derived CDR1 and CDR2 are SNHLY and FYNNEI. There are 12 residues in the CDR3.

This chain uses TRBV28 with TRBJ2-3; 14 bases align to TRBD2. The CDR3 length is 15 residues. The ends lost 8 bases at V and 1 base at J; junction bases unmatched: 2. CDR1 is MDHEN, CDR2 SYDVKM, per germline. For the CDR3, the DNA is TGTGCCAGCCTGACTAGCGGGGGGGGCACAGATACGCAGTATTTT. Amino acid sequence: CASLTSGGGTDTQYF.

This chain uses TRBV7-2 with TRBJ1-4; 10 nucleotides match TRBD1. The CDR3 totals 16 residues. CDR1 is SGHTA, CDR2 FQGNSA, per germline. Trimming at V came to 1 base and at J to 8 bases, leaving 7 bases not matched to a gene. The DNA of the CDR3 is TGTGCCAGCAGCTTAGACTCGGACAGGGGGATCGAAAAACTGTTTTTT. It yields the protein CASSLDSDRGIEKLFF.

This chain's CDR3 is CASSQSGVSGRAAYNEQFF. The CDR3 DNA follows: TGCGCCAGCAGCCAAAGCGGGGTTAGCGGGAGGGCCGCCTACAATGAGCAGTTCTTC. This chain connects TRBV4-1 to TRBJ2-1, with TRBD2 matching 11 bases. The length of the CDR3 is 19 residues. Germline V gene sequence: CDR1 MGHRA, CDR2 YSYEKL. The ends lost 2 bases at V and 2 bases at J; junction bases unmatched: 11.